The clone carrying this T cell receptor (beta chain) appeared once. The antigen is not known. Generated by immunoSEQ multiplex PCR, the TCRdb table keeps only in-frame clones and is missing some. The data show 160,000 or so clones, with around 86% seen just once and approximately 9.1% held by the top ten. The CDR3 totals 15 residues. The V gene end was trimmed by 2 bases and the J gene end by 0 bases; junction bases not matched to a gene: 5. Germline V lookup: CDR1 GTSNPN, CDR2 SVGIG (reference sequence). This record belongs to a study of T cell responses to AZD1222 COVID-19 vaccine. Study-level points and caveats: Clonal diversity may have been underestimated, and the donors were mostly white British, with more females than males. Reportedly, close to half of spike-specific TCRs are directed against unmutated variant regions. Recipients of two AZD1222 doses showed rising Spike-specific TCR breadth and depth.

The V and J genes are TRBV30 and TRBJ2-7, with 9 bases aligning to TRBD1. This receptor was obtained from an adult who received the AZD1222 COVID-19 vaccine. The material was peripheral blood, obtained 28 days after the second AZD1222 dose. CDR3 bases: TGTGCCTGGAGTTGGGGACAGGGAGGCTCCTACGAGCAGTACTTC. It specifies CAWSWGQGGSYEQYF.